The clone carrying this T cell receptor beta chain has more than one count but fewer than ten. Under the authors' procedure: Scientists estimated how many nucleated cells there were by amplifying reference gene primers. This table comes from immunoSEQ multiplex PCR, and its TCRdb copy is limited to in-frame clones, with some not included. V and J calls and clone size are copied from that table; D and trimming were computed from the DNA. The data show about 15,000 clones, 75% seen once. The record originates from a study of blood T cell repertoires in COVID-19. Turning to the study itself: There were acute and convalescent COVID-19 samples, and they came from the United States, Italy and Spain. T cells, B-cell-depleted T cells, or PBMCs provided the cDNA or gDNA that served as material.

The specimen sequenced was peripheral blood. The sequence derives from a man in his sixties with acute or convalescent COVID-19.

As DNA, the CDR3 is TGTGCCACCAGCAGAGGGAGAACTCGGTTCGAAACACCGAGGGACTACGAGCAGTACTTC. It translates to CATSRGRTRFETPRDYEQYF. The genes are TRBV15 and TRBJ2-7; possibly TRBD2 for D (5 bases). The V and J ends lost 1 base and 3 bases respectively, with 28 bases between them. Germline CDR1 and CDR2: LNHNV and YYDKDF (reference sequence). The CDR3 totals 20 residues. Full variable domain (remainder filled in from reference TRBV15 and TRBJ2-7): DAMVIQNPRYQVTQFGKPVTLSCSQTLNHNVMYWYQQKSSQAPKLLFHYYDKDFNNEADTPDNFQSRRPNTSFCFLDIRSPGLGDTAMYLCATSRGRTRFETPRDYEQYFGPGTRLTVT.